This passage covers 17 T cell receptor beta chains from one sample sequenced in a study of human T cells and chemical hapten exposure. Time point given: patch test 1, 2 weeks after DPC sensitization. Described treatment: therapeutic diphenylcyclopropenone sensitization with weekly scalp DPC. A single record per CDR3 protein comes from TCRdb applying MiXCR to the RACE reads. The table shows some 15,000 distinct CDR3 sequences, with less than 20% occurring only once. The material was whole blood, obtained in connection with sensitization to the hapten diphenylcyclopropenone (DPC). Every receptor here comes from a woman aged 25 to 39 with alopecia areata. Some clones in this sample may be carry-over from other donors' samples.

In this sample, this clonotype is medium-sized. V and J are TRBV28 and TRBJ2-3; D tentatively fits TRBD1 or TRBD2 (7 bases each). V dropped 11 bases and J dropped 1 base, with 16 bases sitting between them. Germline loops: CDR1 MDHEN, CDR2 SYDVKM. The CDR3 loop spans 14 amino acids. The DNA for the CDR3 is TGTGCCGGAGGGACTACAGGGGGCACAGATACGCAGTATTTT. Encoded protein: CAGGTTGGTDTQYF.

This clonotype was seen ten or more times. CDR3 in DNA: TGCAGCGGACGGACAGGGAACGAAAAACTGTTTTTT. Translation gives CSGRTGNEKLFF. The chain is built from TRBV29-1 and TRBJ1-4; TRBD1 agrees at 8 bases. This CDR3 has 12 residues. In germline, CDR1 is SQVTM, CDR2 ANQGSEA. The junction had 6 bases not matched to a gene; V was cut back by 7 bases and J by 8 bases.

The genes are TRBV5-1 and TRBJ1-2, with TRBD1 as a possible D gene (6 bases). This CDR3 has 14 residues. V dropped 0 bases and J dropped 3 bases, with 9 bases sitting between them. Germline CDR1 and CDR2: SGHRS and YFSETQ. In nucleotides, the CDR3 is TGCGCCAGCAGCTTGGACAGGGATTACTATGGCTACACCTTC. It translates to CASSLDRDYYGYTF.

This clonotype was observed many times. The rearrangement uses TRBV7-9 and TRBJ2-7, with TRBD1 matching over 7 bases. This CDR3 has 15 amino acids. J lost 1 base, V lost 3 bases, and 6 bases had no gene match. The germline V gene has CDR1 SEHNR and CDR2 FQNEAQ (reference sequence). The CDR3 nucleotides read TGTGCCAGCAGCTTGGGCCAGGGGGTTTCCTACGAGCAGTACTTC. It specifies CASSLGQGVSYEQYF.

This clonotype is labeled medium-sized. This chain links TRBV6-2 or TRBV6-3 with TRBJ2-4; D is uncertain. The V gene's germline CDR1 is MNHEY and CDR2 SVGEGT. V was shortened by 2 bases and J by 11 bases, with 10 bases between the two germline ends. CDR3 size: 12 residues. The CDR3 DNA is TGTGCCAGCAGTTACCTGCCGGGTCTTCAGTACTTC. Amino acids: CASSYLPGLQYF.

This clonotype has a count of ten or more. The rearrangement joins TRBV6-6 to TRBJ1-6, with TRBD1 identical over 8 bases. In germline, CDR1 is MNHNY, CDR2 SVGAGI (reference sequence). V lost 5 bases to trimming and J lost 9 bases; unmatched junction nucleotides: 9. The length of the CDR3 is 15 residues. CDR3 in amino acids: CASSPYRGGSSPLHF. The CDR3 region has the DNA TGTGCCAGCAGTCCGTACAGGGGGGGAAGTTCACCCCTCCACTTT.

This clonotype was detected ten times or more. The V call is TRBV12-3 or TRBV12-4, the J call TRBJ1-2, with D maybe TRBD1 (5 bases). V gave up 5 bases and J gave up 2 bases, with 15 bases separating them. The CDR3 covers 15 residues. The CDR3 spells CASSKNVQANYGYTF. As DNA, the CDR3 is TGTGCCAGCAGTAAGAACGTACAGGCAAACTATGGCTACACCTTC.

This clonotype appeared many times. V and J are TRBV29-1 and TRBJ2-2; D possibly corresponds to TRBD1 (6 bases). The CDR3 has 15 residues. The V end was cut by 5 bases, the J end by 3 bases, with 16 bases between. In germline, CDR1 is SQVTM, CDR2 ANQGSEA. CDR3 DNA: TGCAGCGTTACCCTACCGACAGGACACACCGGGGAGCTGTTTTTT. It encodes CSVTLPTGHTGELFF.

By its share, this clonotype is medium-sized. V is TRBV7-9 and J is TRBJ1-6; 9 bases align to TRBD1. CDR1 and CDR2 from the germline V gene are SEHNR and FQNEAQ (reference sequence). CDR3 size: 15 residues. Losses at the gene ends were 4 bases for V and 10 bases for J; bases not matched to a gene: 8. The CDR3 DNA follows: TGTGCCAGCAGCTCACCCGACAGGGGGAAGTCACCCCTCCACTTT. Amino acids: CASSSPDRGKSPLHF.

This clonotype was picked up many times. The rearrangement uses TRBV7-8 and TRBJ1-1, with a possible D match to TRBD1 (6 bases). CDR1 is SGHVS, CDR2 FQNEAQ, per germline. The CDR3 loop spans 17 amino acids. The germline V and J ends were trimmed by 1 base and 0 bases, with 15 bases remaining between them. CDR3 protein: CASSLVGAGALNTEAFF. The DNA of the CDR3 is TGTGCCAGCAGCTTAGTAGGGGCAGGGGCCTTGAACACTGAAGCTTTCTTT.

This rearrangement joins TRBV9 to TRBJ2-1; D call uncertain. Trimming left V 1 base short and J 8 bases short, with 10 bases between. This CDR3 is built from 13 residues. The V gene's germline CDR1 is SGDLS and CDR2 YYNGEE. This CDR3 is CASSVSGFDEQFF. CDR3 nucleotide sequence: TGTGCCAGCAGCGTATCAGGTTTCGATGAGCAGTTCTTC.

This clonotype appeared many times. The V and J genes are TRBV7-3 and TRBJ2-2; unclear D gene. The V and J ends lost 5 bases and 5 bases respectively, with 9 bases between them. Germline lookup yields CDR1 SGHTA and CDR2 FQGTGA. CDR3 size: 13 residues. Here the CDR3 reads CASSRVVTGELFF. In DNA form, the CDR3 reads TGTGCCAGCAGCAGGGTCGTAACCGGGGAGCTGTTTTTT.

This clonotype is medium-sized within its sample. The V gene is TRBV3-1, the J gene TRBJ1-2; D unresolved. V lost 0 bases, J lost 4 bases, and 6 bases lay in between. Germline CDR1 and CDR2: LGHDT and YNNKEL (reference sequence). This CDR3 contains 13 residues. CDR3: CASSQDVLYGYTF. The CDR3 coding sequence is TGTGCCAGCAGCCAAGATGTCCTCTATGGCTACACCTTC.

The CDR3 nucleotides read TGCAGCGTTGGGTGGGACGGTATAGACACTGAAGCTTTCTTT. This encodes CSVGWDGIDTEAFF. The chain couples TRBV29-1 to TRBJ1-1; a weak D match, TRBD1 (5 bases). The CDR3 has 14 residues. CDR1 and CDR2 (germline): SQVTM, ANQGSEA. Trimming cost V 4 bases and J 3 bases, with 15 bases left between them.

This clonotype is termed medium-sized. The J gene is TRBJ2-7, the V gene TRBV6-6, with unresolved D. Germline V gives CDR1 MNHNY, CDR2 SVGAGI (reference sequence). This CDR3 region has 11 residues. V gave up 6 bases and J gave up 7 bases, with 10 bases separating them. The chain's CDR3 is CASSSIREQYF. The CDR3, as DNA: TGTGCCAGCAGCTCGATACGTGAGCAGTACTTC.

This clonotype has at least ten counts. V is TRBV30 and J is TRBJ2-2; a weak D match, TRBD1 (6 bases). The CDR3 sequence is 15 residues long. V gave up 3 bases and J gave up 1 base, with 12 bases separating them. In germline, CDR1 is GTSNPN, CDR2 SVGIG (reference sequence). This chain's CDR3 is CAWRENRENTGELFF. CDR3 in DNA: TGTGCCTGGAGGGAGAACAGGGAGAACACCGGGGAGCTGTTTTTT.

This clonotype was seen only a few times. This may arise from a read error, as a much more abundant clone is one base away. The chain has TRBV2 and TRBJ2-4; D ambiguous. This CDR3 has 16 residues. Germline V gene data show CDR1 as SNHLY and CDR2 as FYNNEI. The germline V and J ends were trimmed by 3 bases and 3 bases, with 15 bases remaining between them. In DNA form, the CDR3 reads TGTGCCAGCAGTGATCTAAACCCAAGGGACAAAAACATTCAGTACTTC. Translation: CASSDLNPRDKNIQYF.